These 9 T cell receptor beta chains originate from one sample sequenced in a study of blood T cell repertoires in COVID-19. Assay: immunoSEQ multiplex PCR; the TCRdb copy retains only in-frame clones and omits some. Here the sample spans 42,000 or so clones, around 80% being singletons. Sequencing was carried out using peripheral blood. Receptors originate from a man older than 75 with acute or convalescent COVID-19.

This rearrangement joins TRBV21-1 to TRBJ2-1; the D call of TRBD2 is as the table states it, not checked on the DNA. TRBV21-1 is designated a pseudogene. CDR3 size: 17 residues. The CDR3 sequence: CASSESTRPTSAHEQFF. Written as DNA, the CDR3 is TGTGCCAGCAGCGAGTCAACCAGACCAACTAGCGCCCATGAGCAGTTCTTC.

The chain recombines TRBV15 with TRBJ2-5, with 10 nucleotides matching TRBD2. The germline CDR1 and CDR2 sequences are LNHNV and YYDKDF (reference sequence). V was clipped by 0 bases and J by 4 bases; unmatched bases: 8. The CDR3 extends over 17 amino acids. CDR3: CATSRDPLAGVIETQYF. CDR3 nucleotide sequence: TGTGCCACCAGCAGAGATCCCCTAGCGGGAGTTATAGAGACCCAGTACTTC.

The CDR3 nucleotides read TGTGCCAGCAGCCAAGACGTATCTCGGGTGGGAGCTTTCTTT. Amino acids: CASSQDVSRVGAFF. This sequence joins TRBV14 and TRBJ1-1, with D hard to call. V lost 0 bases, J lost 10 bases, and 15 bases lay in between. CDR1 SGHDN and CDR2 FVKESK come from the germline V gene. The CDR3 sequence is 14 residues long.

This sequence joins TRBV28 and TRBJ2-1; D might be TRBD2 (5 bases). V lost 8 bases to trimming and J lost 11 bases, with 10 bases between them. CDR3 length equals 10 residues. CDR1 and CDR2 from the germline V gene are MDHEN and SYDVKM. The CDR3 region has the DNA TGTGCCAGCTCTCGAGGGAAGCAGTTCTTC. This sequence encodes CASSRGKQFF.

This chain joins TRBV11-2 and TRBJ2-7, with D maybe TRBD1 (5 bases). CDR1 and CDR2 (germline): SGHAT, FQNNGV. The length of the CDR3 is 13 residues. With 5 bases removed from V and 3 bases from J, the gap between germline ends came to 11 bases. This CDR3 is CASSIPQGYEQYF. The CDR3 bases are TGTGCCAGCAGCATACCGCAGGGCTACGAGCAGTACTTC.

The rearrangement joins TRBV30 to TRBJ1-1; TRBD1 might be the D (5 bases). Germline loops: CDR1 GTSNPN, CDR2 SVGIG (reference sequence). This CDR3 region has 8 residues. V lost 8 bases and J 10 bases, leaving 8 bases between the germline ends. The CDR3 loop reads CASGGAFF. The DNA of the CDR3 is TGTGCCAGCGGGGGAGCTTTCTTT.

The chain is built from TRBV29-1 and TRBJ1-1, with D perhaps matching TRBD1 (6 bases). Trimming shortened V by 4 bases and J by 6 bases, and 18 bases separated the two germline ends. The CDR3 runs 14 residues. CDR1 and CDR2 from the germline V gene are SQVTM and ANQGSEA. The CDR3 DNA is TGCAGCGTTGTAGAGAGCAGGGGAGTCGCTGAAGCTTTCTTT. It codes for CSVVESRGVAEAFF.

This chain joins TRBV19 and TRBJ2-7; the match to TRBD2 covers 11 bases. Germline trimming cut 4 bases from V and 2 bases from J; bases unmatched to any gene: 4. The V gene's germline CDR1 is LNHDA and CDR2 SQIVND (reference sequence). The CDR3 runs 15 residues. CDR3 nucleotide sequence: TGTGCCAGTAGTAGGCTAGCGGGAGGTACCTACGAGCAGTACTTC. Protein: CASSRLAGGTYEQYF.

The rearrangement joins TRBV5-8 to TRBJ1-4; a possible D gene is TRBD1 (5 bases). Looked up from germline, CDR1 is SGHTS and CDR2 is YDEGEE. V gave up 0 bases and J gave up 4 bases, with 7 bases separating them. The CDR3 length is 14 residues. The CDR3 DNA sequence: TGTGCCAGCAGCTTGGAGGGGAATAATGAAAAACTGTTTTTT. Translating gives CASSLEGNNEKLFF.